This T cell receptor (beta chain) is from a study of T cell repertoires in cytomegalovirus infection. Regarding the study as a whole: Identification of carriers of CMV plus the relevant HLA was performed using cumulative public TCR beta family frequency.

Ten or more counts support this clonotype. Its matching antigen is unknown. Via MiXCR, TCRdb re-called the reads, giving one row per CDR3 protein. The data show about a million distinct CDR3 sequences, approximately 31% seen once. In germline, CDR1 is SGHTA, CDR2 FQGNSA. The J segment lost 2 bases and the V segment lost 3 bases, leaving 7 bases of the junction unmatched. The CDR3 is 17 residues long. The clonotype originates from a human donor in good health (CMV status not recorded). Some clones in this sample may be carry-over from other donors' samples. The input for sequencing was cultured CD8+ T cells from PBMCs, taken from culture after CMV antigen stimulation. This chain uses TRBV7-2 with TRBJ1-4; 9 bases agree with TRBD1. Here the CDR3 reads CASSLGQGWVTNEKLFF. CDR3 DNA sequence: TGTGCCAGCAGCTTGGGACAGGGATGGGTGACTAATGAAAAACTGTTTTTT.